This TCR beta chain stems from a study of T-cell memory formation after mild COVID-19. Concerning this clonotype itself: The target antigen is unknown.

TCRdb processed the 5' RACE reads anew with MiXCR; each CDR3 protein has one entry. The sample holds 450,000 or so distinct CDR3 sequences, roughly 25% seen once. Points from the study as a whole: Clones that shrank (day 15 to 85) were balanced CD4/CD8, whereas later expanders leaned CD4+.

This CDR3 spans 15 amino acids. CDR1 and CDR2 (germline): SGHTA, FQGNSA. Deletions cut 1 base from V and 2 bases from J, with 10 bases between. Material: PBMCs or a T cell subset sorted from them (not recorded which). The chain has TRBV7-2 and TRBJ2-3; a possible D gene is TRBD2 (6 bases). The TCR originated in an adult woman who had mild COVID-19 (a few samples of this study predate the infection). Cell type and time point are not known. CDR3 residues: CASSLVGLPTDTQYF. The CDR3 DNA reads as TGTGCCAGCAGCTTAGTGGGACTCCCCACAGATACGCAGTATTTT. The variable domain in full, with the rest retrieved from reference TRBV7-2 and TRBJ2-3, is GAGVSQSPSNKVTEKGKDVELRCDPISGHTALYWYRQSLGQGLEFLIYFQGNSAPDKSGLPSDRFSAERTGGSVSTLTIQRTQQEDSAVYLCASSLVGLPTDTQYFGPGTRLTVL.